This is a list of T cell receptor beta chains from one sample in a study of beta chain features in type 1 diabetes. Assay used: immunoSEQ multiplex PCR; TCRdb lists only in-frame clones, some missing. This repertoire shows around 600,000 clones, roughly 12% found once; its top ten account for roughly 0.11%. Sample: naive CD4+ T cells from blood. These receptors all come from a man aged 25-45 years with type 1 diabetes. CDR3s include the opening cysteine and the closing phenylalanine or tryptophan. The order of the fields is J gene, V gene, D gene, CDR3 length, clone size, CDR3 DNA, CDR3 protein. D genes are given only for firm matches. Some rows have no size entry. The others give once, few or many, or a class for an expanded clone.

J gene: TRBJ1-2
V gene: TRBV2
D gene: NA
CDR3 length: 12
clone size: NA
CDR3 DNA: TGTGCCAGCAACAAGGGTATCGGTGGCTACACCTTC
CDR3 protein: CASNKGIGGYTF

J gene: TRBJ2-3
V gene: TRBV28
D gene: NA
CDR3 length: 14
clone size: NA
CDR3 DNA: TGTGCCAGCAGTTTAGGGTTGAAGACAGATACGCAGTATTTT
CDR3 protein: CASSLGLKTDTQYF

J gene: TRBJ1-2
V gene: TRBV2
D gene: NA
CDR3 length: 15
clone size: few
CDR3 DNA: TGTGCCAGCAGTGGCCCGGGAGACGCTAACTATGGCTACACCTTC
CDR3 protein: CASSGPGDANYGYTF

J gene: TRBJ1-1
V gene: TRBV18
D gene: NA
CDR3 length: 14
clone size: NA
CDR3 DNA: TGTGCCAGCTCACCAGGGCAGGAGAACACTGAAGCTTTCTTT
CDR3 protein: CASSPGQENTEAFF

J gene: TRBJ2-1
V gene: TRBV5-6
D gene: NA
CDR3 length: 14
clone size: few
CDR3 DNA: TGTGCCAGCAGCTCCTCTGGAGGGTACAATGAGCAGTTCTTC
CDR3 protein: CASSSSGGYNEQFF

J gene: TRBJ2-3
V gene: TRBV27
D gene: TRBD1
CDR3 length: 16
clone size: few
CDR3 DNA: TGTGCCAGCAGTTTAAAGGGGGCATTCCCCACAGATACGCAGTATTTT
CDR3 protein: CASSLKGAFPTDTQYF

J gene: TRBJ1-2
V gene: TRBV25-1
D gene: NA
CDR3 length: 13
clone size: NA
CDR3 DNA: TGTGCCAGCAGTGATTCGGGCCCCAGGGGCTACACCTTC
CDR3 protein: CASSDSGPRGYTF

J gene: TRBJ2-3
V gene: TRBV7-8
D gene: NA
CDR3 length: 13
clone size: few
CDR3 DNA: TGTGCCAGCAGCCCCCGGTGGACAGATACGCAGTATTTT
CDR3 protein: CASSPRWTDTQYF

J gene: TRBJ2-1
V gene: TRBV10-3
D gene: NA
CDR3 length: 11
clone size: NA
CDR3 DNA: TGTGCCATCAGTCCGGACAATGAGCAGTTCTTC
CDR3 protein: CAISPDNEQFF

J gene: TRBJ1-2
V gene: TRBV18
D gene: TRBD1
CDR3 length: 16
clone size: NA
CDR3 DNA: TGTGCCAGCTCACTCACCCTCGACAGGGCAAACTATGGCTACACCTTC
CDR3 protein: CASSLTLDRANYGYTF

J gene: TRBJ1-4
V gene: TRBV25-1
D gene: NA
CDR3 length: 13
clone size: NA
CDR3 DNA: TGTGCCAGCAGTGTAGGTATCAACGAAAAACTGTTTTTT
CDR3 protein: CASSVGINEKLFF

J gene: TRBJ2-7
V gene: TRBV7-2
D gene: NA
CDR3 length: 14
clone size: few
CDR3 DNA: TGTGCCAGCAGCCGGGACTGGCCCTCCTACGAGCAGTACTTC
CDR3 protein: CASSRDWPSYEQYF

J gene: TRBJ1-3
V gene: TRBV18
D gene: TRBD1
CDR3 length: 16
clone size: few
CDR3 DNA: TGTGCCAGCTCACCGGTACAGGGGGCGGCTGGAAACACCATATATTTT
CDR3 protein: CASSPVQGAAGNTIYF

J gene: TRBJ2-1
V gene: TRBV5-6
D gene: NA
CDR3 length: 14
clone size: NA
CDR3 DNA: TGTGCCAGCAGCTTTAGTGACAGCTCGAATGAGCAGTTCTTC
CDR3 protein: CASSFSDSSNEQFF